The rows below give T cell receptor beta chains drawn from one sample of a study of beta chain features in type 1 diabetes. The table came from immunoSEQ multiplex PCR; TCRdb's copy has only in-frame clones and leaves some out. The sample lists 120,000 to 150,000 clones, around an eighth occurring once. Sequenced input: central memory CD4+ T cells from blood. These receptors were obtained from a man aged 18-30 years with type 1 diabetes. CDR3s include the opening cysteine and the closing phenylalanine or tryptophan. Fields, in order: V gene, J gene, clone size, CDR3 length, D gene, CDR3 DNA, CDR3 protein. A D gene is named only where the DNA matches it firmly. A row's size may be missing; if present it is once, few, many or a size class.

TRBV4-2,TRBJ2-1,few,16,TRBD2,TGTGCCAGCAGCCAAGATTCGGGGGGCTCCTACAATGAGCAGTTCTTC,CASSQDSGGSYNEQFF
TRBV5-1,TRBJ2-1,few,11,-,TGCGCCAGCAGCTTGGTCGGGGAGCAGTTCTTC,CASSLVGEQFF
TRBV19,TRBJ2-3,-,13,TRBD2,TGTGCCACTCCAAGCGGGGGGAAAGATACGCAGTATTTT,CATPSGGKDTQYF
TRBV2,TRBJ1-5,-,15,TRBD1,TGTGCCAGCAGCCCCCGGACAGGGGCCAATCAGCCCCAGCATTTT,CASSPRTGANQPQHF
TRBV29-1,TRBJ2-1,-,13,TRBD2,TGCAGCGCAACCGGGACTAGTTTTTATGAGCAGTTCTTC,CSATGTSFYEQFF
TRBV7-9,TRBJ2-5,many,15,TRBD1,TGTGCCAGCAGCTTATCCACAGGGGCTCAAGAGACCCAGTACTTC,CASSLSTGAQETQYF
TRBV9,TRBJ1-2,-,13,-,TGTGCCAGCAGCGTAGTCAGGCCCGATGGCTACACCTTC,CASSVVRPDGYTF
TRBV2,TRBJ2-5,few,12,-,TGTGCCAGCAGTGGAGAGGAAGAGACCCAGTACTTC,CASSGEEETQYF
TRBV5-1,TRBJ2-7,few,14,-,TGCGCCAGCAGCCCGGGGGATAGCTCCTACGAGCAGTACTTC,CASSPGDSSYEQYF
TRBV4-1,TRBJ1-5,-,17,-,TGCGCCAGCAGCCAAGACCTCTATGAGGGGGTAAATCAGCCCCAGCATTTT,CASSQDLYEGVNQPQHF
TRBV19,TRBJ2-1,-,15,-,TGTGCCACTAGGGCCGGGTCGAGCTCCTACAATGAGCAGTTCTTC,CATRAGSSSYNEQFF
TRBV5-1,TRBJ2-6,few,17,-,TGCGCCAGCAGCTTGATGGGCCCTCTCTCTGGGGCCAACGTCCTGACTTTC,CASSLMGPLSGANVLTF
TRBV11-2,TRBJ2-1,-,11,-,TGTGCCAGCAGCCGGTCGCCGGAGCAGTTCTTC,CASSRSPEQFF